Below are 3 T cell receptor beta chains sequenced from a single sample in a study of cytotoxic CD8 clonotypes in ibrutinib-treated CLL. Clones were read by immunoSEQ multiplex PCR, and TCRdb kept only the in-frame ones, dropping some. The sample has around 310,000 clones, roughly 85% seen once. The sample in question was PBMCs, obtained before ibrutinib treatment. These receptors all come from a human donor with chronic lymphocytic leukemia.

This chain joins TRBV29-1 and TRBJ2-7, with D hard to call. Germline-derived CDR1 and CDR2 are SQVTM and ANQGSEA. V lost 4 bases, J lost 3 bases, and 13 bases lay in between. The CDR3 length is 13 residues. The CDR3 here is CSVVDGHLYEQYF. The CDR3 DNA is TGCAGCGTTGTTGACGGCCACCTCTACGAGCAGTACTTC.

The chain employs TRBV6-5 and TRBJ1-2, with D possibly being TRBD1 (6 bases). The CDR3 runs to 13 residues. Trimming pared 1 base from V and 3 bases from J, leaving 6 bases between. Germline CDR1 reads MNHEY; CDR2 reads SVGAGI. The CDR3 DNA is TGTGCCAGCAGTTACTGGACAGACTATGGCTACACCTTC. This codes for CASSYWTDYGYTF.

This rearrangement joins TRBV5-1 to TRBJ2-7; the D gene could be TRBD1 or TRBD2 (5 bases each). Trimming pared 4 bases from V and 1 base from J, leaving 15 bases between. The CDR3 is 15 residues long. The germline gives CDR1 SGHRS, CDR2 YFSETQ. The CDR3 loop reads CASSPRGVTSYEQYF. CDR3 sequence (DNA): TGCGCCAGCAGCCCCCGAGGGGTAACGTCCTACGAGCAGTACTTC.